Listed below are T cell receptor beta chains from one sample, sequenced in a study of blood T cell repertoires in COVID-19. The table came from immunoSEQ multiplex PCR; TCRdb's copy has only in-frame clones and leaves some out. Of fewer than 200,000 clones listed, 80% to 90% are singletons. Source material: peripheral blood. The receptors shown here come from a man aged 35-49 years with acute or convalescent COVID-19. The CDR3 runs from the conserved cysteine through the conserved F or W. D genes are given only for firm matches. Some rows mark clone size as missing; the rest say once, few, many or name a class of expanded clone.

d_gene	abundance	v_gene	CDR3aa
TRBD2	.	TRBV24-1	CATSDLASGGATDTQYF
TRBD1	.	TRBV3-1/TRBV3-2	CASSQGQGADTQYF
.	.	TRBV5-1	CASTSGDGVFYGYTF
TRBD1	.	TRBV6-2/TRBV6-3	CASSYPATSGGTEAFF
TRBD1	.	TRBV5-6	CASSLGQGTSGNTIYF
.	.	TRBV7-9	CASSLASTGNQPQHF
.	.	TRBV29-1	CSVPGATNEKLFF
.	once	TRBV5-5	CASSLSLSYGYTF
.	.	TRBV7-9	CASSLGQGNQETQYF
.	.	TRBV5-6	CASSLIGYPTGGNTIYF
TRBD2	.	TRBV6-5	CASTWTSGYEQYF
.	.	TRBV5-6	CASSRAGGHQETQYF
TRBD2	.	TRBV5-4	CASSFRGGGYNEQFF
TRBD1	.	TRBV30	CAWTLNNRGYEQYF
.	.	TRBV4-2	CASSLLGRNNEQFF
.	.	TRBV7-6	CASSSQPGGNTEAFF
TRBD1	once	TRBV7-9	CASSSYRGRPYEQYF
TRBD1	.	TRBV28	CASSFSGQGPEKLFF
TRBD1	.	TRBV10-3	CAMTPGQGGNEQFF
TRBD1	few	TRBV6-5	CASRNDRGAGNTIYF
TRBD2	once	TRBV15	CATSRALAGSYEQYF
TRBD1	.	TRBV3-1/TRBV3-2	CASSQAGTGNQPQHF
.	.	TRBV4-3	CASSQKSETEAFF
TRBD2	once	TRBV13	CASSGTSGFTGELFF
TRBD1	.	TRBV11-2	CASSSRGGQGDGAFF
TRBD1	once	TRBV19	CASSEGTGRDTEAFF
.	.	TRBV9	CASSVSWASYNEQFF
TRBD1	.	TRBV5-1	CASSFNDRGPTEAFF
.	.	TRBV5-1	CASSLEQGLSGNTIYF
.	.	TRBV7-9	CASSVQGSEAFF
TRBD2	few	TRBV6-5	CASSGGNRLYEQYF
TRBD1	.	TRBV29-1	CSVAEGGAYQPQHF
TRBD1	.	TRBV28	CASIPGQGASPLHF
TRBD1	.	TRBV7-2	CASSLSPGGYGYTF
TRBD2	once	TRBV5-1	CASSGSSGTSGVSLNF
TRBD1	.	TRBV9	CASSARQGAISPLHF
.	once	TRBV4-3	CASSQDYRADTQYF
TRBD1	.	TRBV28	CASSPGTAQINEQFF
.	.	TRBV3-1/TRBV3-2	CASSLSEGKGSTEAFF
TRBD1	.	TRBV10-3	CAIDREHSNQPQHF
.	.	TRBV2	CAIGYGGGNTEAFF
.	.	TRBV7-3	CASSWDNSYEQYF
TRBD1	.	TRBV6-5	CASSQLTGDSYGYTF
TRBD1	.	TRBV2	CASSDVGQGAIGYTF
.	.	TRBV30	CALRYSHTEAFF
.	.	TRBV5-4	CASRPDRNTEAFF
TRBD1	.	TRBV2	CASSETGGSSAGRQPQHF
.	.	TRBV7-9	CASSQTGTIRWYEQYF
TRBD1	.	TRBV28	CASSVGQGRYEQYF
.	.	TRBV4-3	CASSQGGGGIKNTEAFF
TRBD2	.	TRBV18	CASSPPRLAGNTDTQYF
.	.	TRBV19	CASSLRQTNTEAFF
.	.	TRBV23-1	CASSQGRAWGYTF
.	.	TRBV2	CASSVEGRYEQYF